The present T cell receptor beta chain was sequenced within a study of T cell repertoires in cytomegalovirus infection. Overall study context: Based on public TCR beta signatures, there were indications of CMV infection and of a matching HLA type. General study findings and limits: Clonotypes of TCR beta that were HLA-C-restricted and CMV-specific dominated the ex vivo response. Individuals carrying CMV plus the relevant HLA were identified by cumulative frequency of public TCR beta families.

In the case of this clonotype: What it binds is not known.

TCRdb redid the calling of the reads with MiXCR, one entry per CDR3 protein. The repertoire includes roughly 150,000 distinct CDR3 sequences, 20% to 30% of them detected once, and approximately 11% sits in the top ten. This sequence originates from a human donor in good health (CMV status not recorded). Some clones in this sample may be carry-over from other donors' samples. The specimen was PBMCs.

CDR3 protein: CASSLGTTNEKLFF. Here the CDR3 DNA reads TGTGCCAGCAGCTTAGGTACAACTAATGAAAAACTGTTTTTT. The chain couples TRBV5-6 to TRBJ1-4; no clear D gene. The ends were cut back, 2 bases at V and 0 bases at J, with 5 bases in the middle. The germline V gene encodes CDR1 SGHDT and CDR2 YYEEEE. The CDR3 is made up of 14 amino acids.